Listed here are 24 T cell receptor beta chains from one sample, sequenced in a study of T cells after yellow fever vaccination. A single record per CDR3 protein comes from TCRdb applying MiXCR to the 5' RACE reads. The sample carries some 300,000 distinct CDR3 sequences, roughly 7.5% recorded once. The input for sequencing was PBMCs, taken around 45 days after the first yellow fever vaccination. These TCRs come from a man aged 18 to 35 who received the YFV17D yellow fever vaccine.

J is TRBJ2-3 and V is TRBV7-3; 12 bases align to TRBD2. This CDR3 is 16 amino acids long. With V trimmed by 4 bases and J by 2 bases, 4 bases remained unmatched. Looked up from germline, CDR1 is SGHTA and CDR2 is FQGTGA. The CDR3 region is CASSSTSGGPTDTQYF. CDR3 sequence (DNA): TGTGCCAGCAGCTCGACTAGCGGGGGTCCCACAGATACGCAGTATTTT.

This clonotype has only a few counts. The chain has TRBV5-1 and TRBJ2-7; D is ambiguous. Trimming shortened V by 0 bases and J by 3 bases, and 13 bases separated the two germline ends. Germline V lookup: CDR1 SGHRS, CDR2 YFSETQ. The CDR3 has 15 residues. CDR3 loop: CASSLDATPNYEQYF. DNA for the CDR3: TGCGCCAGCAGCTTGGACGCGACACCTAACTACGAGCAGTACTTC.

This clonotype has at least ten counts. The CDR3 DNA sequence: TGCGCCAGCAGCCAGGGAGGGGGTGGCACTGAAGCTTTCTTT. Translated, it gives CASSQGGGGTEAFF. The chain combines TRBV4-1 with TRBJ1-1, with D possibly TRBD1 on 6 matching bases. The CDR3 contains 14 residues. The V gene's germline CDR1 is MGHRA and CDR2 YSYEKL. Deletions cut 3 bases from V and 4 bases from J, with 12 bases between.

This clonotype was seen a few times. The V and J genes are TRBV28 and TRBJ1-1; D is ambiguous. CDR1 is MDHEN and CDR2 is SYDVKM in the germline V gene. This CDR3 spans 15 amino acids. With 4 bases removed from V and 3 bases from J, the gap between germline ends came to 15 bases. The CDR3 DNA sequence: TGTGCCAGCAGTTCCTCCGGACCTGTGGACACTGAAGCTTTCTTT. Its protein is CASSSSGPVDTEAFF.

The rearrangement joins TRBV18 to TRBJ2-7, with TRBD1 matching 7 bases. J was trimmed by 2 bases and V by 6 bases; bases with no gene match: 10. This CDR3 region has 15 residues. Germline V gene sequence: CDR1 KGHSH, CDR2 LQKENI. CDR3 loop: CASSQDRIQTYEQYF. In nucleotides, the CDR3 is TGTGCCAGCTCGCAGGACAGGATACAGACCTACGAGCAGTACTTC.

The CDR3 coding sequence is TGTGCCAGCTCACCACCCTCCGGCGGGGGGATAGATACGCAGTATTTT. This codes for CASSPPSGGGIDTQYF. V is TRBV18 and J is TRBJ2-3, with TRBD2 identical over 8 bases. Germline CDR1 and CDR2: KGHSH and LQKENI. Losses at the gene ends were 0 bases for V and 5 bases for J; bases not matched to a gene: 7. The CDR3 spans 16 residues.

The chain links TRBV5-1 to TRBJ2-3, with 10 bases matching TRBD2. Trimming at V came to 4 bases and at J to 4 bases, leaving 9 bases not matched to a gene. The CDR3 loop spans 16 amino acids. Germline CDR1 reads SGHRS; CDR2 reads YFSETQ. The CDR3 sequence is CASSPDTSGVADTQYF. For the CDR3, the DNA is TGCGCCAGCAGCCCCGATACTAGCGGGGTAGCAGATACGCAGTATTTT.

This chain connects TRBV3-1 to TRBJ1-5; D not certain. Germline CDR1 is LGHDT and CDR2 is YNNKEL (reference sequence). The V end lost 3 bases, the J end lost 1 base, and 10 bases lay between the germline ends. This CDR3 is built from 15 residues. The CDR3: CASSQGGRSNQPQHF. The CDR3 DNA follows: TGTGCCAGCAGCCAGGGAGGGAGAAGCAATCAGCCCCAGCATTTT.

This clonotype has just a few counts. The rearrangement joins TRBV7-2 to TRBJ1-5; no clear D. From germline, CDR1 is SGHTA and CDR2 FQGNSA. V lost 5 bases and J 0 bases, leaving 11 bases between the germline ends. The CDR3 length is 15 residues. The CDR3 region is CASSPGGISNQPQHF. The CDR3 DNA reads TGTGCCAGCAGCCCTGGAGGGATTAGCAATCAGCCCCAGCATTTT.

This clonotype was recorded many times. V is TRBV12-3 or TRBV12-4 and J is TRBJ1-5, with D unclear. V was cut by 8 bases and J by 2 bases, with 10 bases left in between. CDR3 length: 13 residues. The CDR3 region is CASGFGGNQPQHF. Written as DNA, the CDR3 is TGTGCCAGCGGCTTCGGGGGCAATCAGCCCCAGCATTTT.

This clonotype was seen more than once but under ten times. This rearrangement joins TRBV15 to TRBJ1-2; D may be TRBD1 (5 bases). Germline V gives CDR1 LNHNV, CDR2 YYDKDF (reference sequence). With 3 bases removed from V and 4 bases from J, the gap between germline ends came to 18 bases. This CDR3 spans 16 amino acids. CDR3 DNA: TGTGCCACCAGCAGGGAGGACAATCCAAGTTTCTATGGCTACACCTTC. This translates into CATSREDNPSFYGYTF.

V gene TRBV12-3 or TRBV12-4 combines with J gene TRBJ1-2; D not certain. V was trimmed by 3 bases and J by 7 bases, leaving 9 bases between them. The CDR3 extends over 12 amino acids. The CDR3 region is CASSFSGVGYTF. CDR3 coding DNA: TGTGCCAGCAGTTTTTCAGGTGTTGGCTACACCTTC.

This clonotype was counted between two and nine times. This chain uses TRBV19 with TRBJ2-1, with 7 bases aligning to TRBD1. Germline V gene data show CDR1 as LNHDA and CDR2 as SQIVND (reference sequence). CDR3 size: 16 residues. Trimming at V came to 9 bases and at J to 7 bases, leaving 18 bases not matched to a gene. This CDR3 is CASKGTVISQGNEQFF. The CDR3 bases are TGTGCCAGCAAAGGGACAGTAATTAGTCAGGGGAATGAGCAGTTCTTC. Together with reference TRBV19 and TRBJ2-1, the CDR3 gives the full variable domain: DGGITQSPKYLFRKEGQNVTLSCEQNLNHDAMYWYRQDPGQGLRLIYYSQIVNDFQKGDIAEGYSVSREKKESFPLTVTSAQKNPTAFYLCASKGTVISQGNEQFFGPGTRLTVL.

This rearrangement joins TRBV6-1 to TRBJ1-2; D uncertain. This CDR3 is 16 amino acids long. Trimming removed 6 bases at V and 8 bases at J, with 25 bases between. Germline V lookup: CDR1 MNHNS, CDR2 SASEGT. CDR3 loop: CASRRPRERVDRGYTF. The CDR3, as DNA: TGTGCCAGCAGACGCCCACGCGAGAGGGTAGATCGCGGCTACACCTTC.

This clonotype came up many times. CDR3 sequence reads: CASSRRGRSTYEQYF. In DNA, the CDR3 is TGTGCCAGCAGCCGCAGGGGGCGATCCACCTACGAGCAGTACTTC. The chain joins TRBV7-9 to TRBJ2-7, with 8 bases aligning to TRBD1. Germline CDR1 and CDR2: SEHNR and FQNEAQ (reference sequence). The V and J ends lost 5 bases and 2 bases, in that order; junction bases with no gene match: 8. The CDR3 consists of 15 residues.

This clonotype was found a few times. This rearrangement joins TRBV6-2 or TRBV6-3 to TRBJ2-4; 7 bases map to TRBD2. The CDR3 has 15 residues. Germline V gives CDR1 MNHEY, CDR2 SVGEGT. V lost 5 bases to trimming and J lost 7 bases; unmatched junction nucleotides: 11. CDR3 protein: CASSRPSGLSNIQYF. CDR3 nucleotides: TGTGCCAGCAGTCGACCCTCGGGACTAAGCAACATTCAGTACTTC.

The CDR3, as DNA: TGTGCCAGCAGTGGGGGAGGGACAGGTAGCAATCAGCCCCAGCATTTT. Its protein is CASSGGGTGSNQPQHF. The chain uses TRBV2 and TRBJ1-5; TRBD1 agrees at 8 bases. V was clipped by 4 bases and J by 0 bases; unmatched bases: 5. CDR1 SNHLY and CDR2 FYNNEI come from the germline V gene. The CDR3 contains 16 residues.

The V call is TRBV20-1, the J call TRBJ2-7; 9 bases map to TRBD1. The V gene's germline CDR1 is DFQATT and CDR2 SNEGSKA (reference sequence). This CDR3 has 15 residues. With 0 bases clipped from V and 5 bases from J, the junction kept 8 bases outside the gene matches. In nucleotides, the CDR3 is TGCAGTGCTAGAGACTCCCGGGACAGGGCCCACGAGCAGTACTTC. It encodes CSARDSRDRAHEQYF.

The rearrangement uses TRBV5-6 and TRBJ2-6; the D is unclear. Germline-derived CDR1 and CDR2 are SGHDT and YYEEEE. This CDR3 is built from 15 residues. The V end was cut by 1 base, the J end by 2 bases, with 7 bases between. CDR3 region: CASSLRAAGANVLTF. CDR3 in DNA: TGTGCCAGCAGCTTGCGGGCAGCTGGGGCCAACGTCCTGACTTTC.

This chain uses TRBV27 with TRBJ2-2; no firm D call. The CDR3 runs 15 residues. CDR1 MNHEY and CDR2 SMNVEV come from the germline V gene (reference sequence). V was shortened by 4 bases and J by 4 bases, with 13 bases between the two germline ends. In DNA form, the CDR3 reads TGTGCCAGCAGTTCCTTGTGGAGACTCACCGGGGAGCTGTTTTTT. Translating it yields CASSSLWRLTGELFF.

This clonotype was found a few times. The CDR3 nucleotides read TGTGCCAGCAGCTTAAATCCCTACAATGAGCAGTTCTTC. This encodes CASSLNPYNEQFF. This chain connects TRBV7-2 to TRBJ2-1; D is uncertain. Trimming took 2 bases from V and 2 from J, leaving 4 bases between them. The CDR3 spans 13 residues. CDR1 is SGHTA, CDR2 FQGNSA, per germline.

This chain connects TRBV5-1 to TRBJ2-6, with 10 bases matching TRBD1. Per the germline V gene, CDR1 is SGHRS and CDR2 is YFSETQ. After removal of 0 bases from V and 0 bases from J, the junction contained 0 bases not matched to a gene. The CDR3 is 17 residues long. The chain's CDR3 is CASSLGTGGSGANVLTF. CDR3 coding DNA: TGCGCCAGCAGCTTGGGGACAGGGGGCTCTGGGGCCAACGTCCTGACTTTC.

This chain uses TRBV7-2 with TRBJ1-6, with a weak D call TRBD1 (5 bases). Looked up from germline, CDR1 is SGHTA and CDR2 is FQGNSA. V was cut by 7 bases and J by 9 bases, with 22 bases left in between. CDR3 size: 16 residues. CDR3 in DNA: TGTGCCAGCACTCCGGGAGGGGTGAGTCTTGCTTCACCCCTCCACTTT. Translation: CASTPGGVSLASPLHF. The whole variable domain, remainder taken from reference TRBV7-2 and TRBJ1-6, is GAGVSQSPSNKVTEKGKDVELRCDPISGHTALYWYRQSLGQGLEFLIYFQGNSAPDKSGLPSDRFSAERTGGSVSTLTIQRTQQEDSAVYLCASTPGGVSLASPLHFGNGTRLTVT.

This clonotype was seen repeatedly, ten times or more. The chain uses TRBV7-9 and TRBJ2-3; no clear D gene. V was cut by 5 bases and J by 4 bases, with 7 bases left in between. Germline lookup yields CDR1 SEHNR and CDR2 FQNEAQ (reference sequence). CDR3 size: 12 residues. Written as DNA, the CDR3 is TGTGCCAGCAGCCGACGGGCAGATACGCAGTATTTT. Translated, it gives CASSRRADTQYF. Full variable domain (outside the CDR3, taken from reference TRBV7-9 and TRBJ2-3): DTGVSQNPRHKITKRGQNVTFRCDPISEHNRLYWYRQTLGQGPEFLTYFQNEAQLEKSRLLSDRFSAERPKGSFSTLEIQRTEQGDSAMYLCASSRRADTQYFGPGTRLTVL.